The 20 T cell receptor beta chains below all came from one sample that was sequenced in a study of blood T cell repertoires in COVID-19 (dated by TCRdb to 2018 to 2020). Library preparation used the immunoSEQ multiplex PCR assay. The table was pulled from immuneACCESS by TCRdb, which kept in-frame rearrangements only. Such tables lose some clones; where checked, under half of the loss comes from unresolved V genes, and the rest has no known cause. Here the sample has about 220,000 clones; approximately 84% occur a single time. The ten largest clones represent approximately 2.5% of the sample. Input material: peripheral blood. The receptor source for this set is a woman in her sixties or seventies with acute or convalescent COVID-19.

To note about this clone: At one of its ends the junction is not consistent with the germline gene, which may arise from a read error. The chain couples TRBV9 to TRBJ2-3; a possible D gene is TRBD1 (5 bases). CDR1 is SGDLS and CDR2 is YYNGEE in the germline V gene. This CDR3 is built from 15 residues. CDR3 coding DNA: TGTGCCAGCAGCGTAACTGCCTCCCAGACAGCTACGCAGTATTTT. It specifies CASSVTASQTATQYF.

The chain recombines TRBV9 with TRBJ1-1; D gene ambiguous. Germline-derived CDR1 and CDR2 are SGDLS and YYNGEE. V lost 6 bases and J 7 bases, leaving 16 bases between the germline ends. CDR3 length: 13 amino acids. The CDR3 region is CASTGLGEVEAFF. The CDR3 DNA follows: TGTGCCAGCACCGGCCTCGGGGAGGTTGAAGCTTTCTTT.

A single count supports this clone. The chain employs TRBV15 and TRBJ1-4, with 11 bases aligning to TRBD1. J lost 3 bases, V lost 5 bases, and 5 bases had no gene match. The CDR3 has 16 amino acids. CDR1 is LNHNV, CDR2 YYDKDF, per germline (reference sequence). The CDR3 loop reads CATSLDRGHSNEKLFF. CDR3 nucleotides: TGTGCCACCAGCCTGGACAGGGGGCACTCTAATGAAAAACTGTTTTTT.

In nucleotides, the CDR3 is TGTGCCAGCAGCCTAGCACAGGGAAGACCCCTCCACTTT. It codes for CASSLAQGRPLHF. The genes are TRBV14 and TRBJ1-6; the D gene is possibly TRBD1 (6 bases). Trimming shortened V by 4 bases and J by 12 bases, and 13 bases separated the two germline ends. Per germline, CDR1 SGHDN and CDR2 FVKESK. There are 13 residues in the CDR3.

The CDR3 spells CASSSAGRTGKFVDEAFF. As DNA, the CDR3 is TGTGCCAGCAGCTCTGCTGGAAGGACGGGGAAGTTCGTAGATGAAGCTTTCTTT. The chain is built from TRBV5-6 and TRBJ1-1, with D hard to call. CDR3 length: 18 residues. CDR1 SGHDT and CDR2 YYEEEE come from the germline V gene. The ends were cut back, 3 bases at V and 7 bases at J, with 28 bases in the middle.

The chain links TRBV4-1 to TRBJ2-1; 7 nucleotides agree with TRBD2. Germline-derived CDR1 and CDR2 are MGHRA and YSYEKL. The trim removed 3 bases at V and 6 bases at J, leaving 5 bases unmatched. This CDR3 contains 14 residues. The CDR3 region has the DNA TGCGCCAGCAGCCAGGGACTAAGCACCAATGAGCAGTTCTTC. As protein: CASSQGLSTNEQFF.

The rearrangement joins TRBV6-6 to TRBJ1-2; perhaps TRBD1 as D (5 bases). CDR1 is MNHNY, CDR2 SVGAGI, per germline (reference sequence). V gave up 6 bases and J gave up 4 bases, with 15 bases separating them. The CDR3 is 14 amino acids. The CDR3 here is CASRPGQGSYGYTF. CDR3 bases: TGTGCCAGCAGACCCGGGCAGGGAAGCTATGGCTACACCTTC.

This clone has a single count. The J gene is TRBJ2-4, the V gene TRBV5-4; TRBD2 aligns across 8 bases. The CDR3 is 14 amino acids. The germline V gene has CDR1 SGHNT and CDR2 YYREEE (reference sequence). V gave up 3 bases and J gave up 7 bases; unmatched junction bases: 6. In DNA, the CDR3 is TGTGCCAGCAGCTCGCGGGGGGCCTCGAACATTCAGTACTTC. Translated: CASSSRGASNIQYF.

The chain combines TRBV2 with TRBJ1-1, with unresolved D. Germline CDR1 reads SNHLY; CDR2 reads FYNNEI. CDR3 size: 15 residues. With 6 bases removed from V and 0 bases from J, the gap between germline ends came to 14 bases. The CDR3 coding sequence is TGTGCCAGCAGGGCAGACGACTTTATGAACACTGAAGCTTTCTTT. It specifies CASRADDFMNTEAFF.

This sequence joins TRBV30 and TRBJ1-6, with 7 positions matching TRBD1. CDR3 length: 13 residues. Germline loops: CDR1 GTSNPN, CDR2 SVGIG (reference sequence). The V segment lost 3 bases and the J segment 7 bases; nucleotides outside the gene matches: 3. CDR3 coding DNA: TGTGCCTGGAGCGGACAGGCAAATTCACCCCTCCACTTT. This gives the protein CAWSGQANSPLHF.

The chain carries TRBV9 and TRBJ2-2; 8 bases align to TRBD1. Germline V gene lookup returns CDR1 SGDLS and CDR2 YYNGEE. CDR3 length equals 15 residues. V shed 4 bases, J shed 5 bases, and the junction held 7 bases outside the gene matches. CDR3 residues: CASSPVTGETGELFF. DNA of the CDR3: TGTGCCAGCAGCCCCGTGACAGGGGAAACCGGGGAGCTGTTTTTT.

The genes are TRBV18 and TRBJ2-1; a weak D match, TRBD2 (6 bases). Between the trimmed V and J ends, which lost 3 bases and 7 bases, there was a span of 16 bases. Germline V CDR1 and CDR2: KGHSH, LQKENI. CDR3 length equals 15 residues. DNA for the CDR3: TGTGCCAGCTCACCGCTCCCGGGGGAGAAGAATGAGCAGTTCTTC. Encoded protein: CASSPLPGEKNEQFF.

The chain recombines TRBV7-8 with TRBJ2-5, with D tentatively TRBD1 (6 bases). The CDR3 has 14 residues. Germline V gene data show CDR1 as SGHVS and CDR2 as FQNEAQ. The V gene lost 8 bases and the J gene lost 5 bases, with 18 bases spanning the gap. CDR3 DNA sequence: TGTGCCAGCGCGAAACAGGGATTAGGGGAGACCCAGTACTTC. Its protein product is CASAKQGLGETQYF. The full variable domain, completed using reference TRBV7-8 and TRBJ2-5, is GAGVSQSPRYKVAKRGQDVALRCDPISGHVSLFWYQQALGQGPEFLTYFQNEAQLDKSGLPSDRFFAERPEGSVSTLKIQRTQQEDSAVYLCASAKQGLGETQYFGPGTRLLVL.

J is TRBJ2-7 and V is TRBV6-5; D perhaps matches TRBD2 (5 bases). Per the germline V gene, CDR1 is MNHEY and CDR2 is SVGAGI. V lost 6 bases and J lost 6, with 18 bases in between. This CDR3 comprises 14 residues. In DNA form, the CDR3 reads TGTGCCAGCAGCAGCGGTACCTCGGGTAGCGAGCAGTACTTC. Amino acid sequence: CASSSGTSGSEQYF.

The J gene is TRBJ1-5, the V gene TRBV6-5; tentatively, D is TRBD1 (6 bases). This CDR3 has 13 residues. Germline V CDR1 and CDR2: MNHEY, SVGAGI. Trimming pared 8 bases from V and 3 bases from J, leaving 11 bases between. The CDR3 DNA reads TGTGCCAGCCGACAGGTCGTCAATCAGCCCCAGCATTTT. This sequence encodes CASRQVVNQPQHF.

A note on this clone: A much larger clone lies a single base off, so this may be a read error. Other nucleotide sequences from this sample produce the same CDR3. This rearrangement joins TRBV2 to TRBJ1-2; weak D call: TRBD1 (5 bases). Trimming shortened V by 6 bases and J by 1 base, and 9 bases separated the two germline ends. This CDR3 is built from 13 residues. CDR1 SNHLY and CDR2 FYNNEI come from the germline V gene. The CDR3 is CASSPDSNYGYTF. DNA for the CDR3: TGTGCCAGCAGCCCTGACAGTAACTATGGCTACACCTTC.

The V and J genes are TRBV6-1 and TRBJ1-6, with D unresolved. The CDR3 consists of 13 residues. Between the trimmed V and J ends, which lost 1 base and 7 bases, there was a span of 5 bases. Germline assignment: CDR1 MNHNS and CDR2 SASEGT. The chain's CDR3 is CASSEVVNSPLHF. CDR3 coding DNA: TGTGCCAGCAGTGAAGTCGTCAATTCACCCCTCCACTTT.

This clone came up a few times. In DNA form, the CDR3 reads TGTGCCAGCAGCCCTGCCCCCAGGCAGTCTGGAAACACCATATATTTT. As protein: CASSPAPRQSGNTIYF. The genes are TRBV9 and TRBJ1-3; no reliable D call. This CDR3 comprises 16 residues. The germline CDR1 and CDR2 sequences are SGDLS and YYNGEE. The ends were cut back, 4 bases at V and 1 base at J, with 15 bases in the middle. Combining the CDR3 with reference TRBV9 and TRBJ1-3 gives the whole variable domain DSGVTQTPKHLITATGQRVTLRCSPRSGDLSVYWYQQSLDQGLQFLIQYYNGEERAKGNILERFSAQQFPDLHSELNLSSLELGDSALYFCASSPAPRQSGNTIYFGEGSWLTVV.

This chain links TRBV11-2 with TRBJ2-7; 8 bases agree with TRBD1. CDR1 is SGHAT, CDR2 FQNNGV, per germline. CDR3 size: 19 residues. V lost 4 bases to trimming and J lost 2 bases; unmatched junction nucleotides: 19. CDR3 in amino acids: CASSSYGTGPTVRTYEQYF. The CDR3, as DNA: TGTGCCAGCAGCTCTTACGGGACAGGACCTACCGTCCGGACCTACGAGCAGTACTTC.

The J gene is TRBJ1-5, the V gene TRBV28; weak D call: TRBD1 (5 bases). Trimming left V 6 bases short and J 4 bases short, with 13 bases between. CDR1 and CDR2 (germline): MDHEN, SYDVKM. CDR3 length: 14 amino acids. The DNA for the CDR3 is TGTGCCAGCAGGAAAGGACAATTTAATCAGCCCCAGCATTTT. Protein: CASRKGQFNQPQHF.